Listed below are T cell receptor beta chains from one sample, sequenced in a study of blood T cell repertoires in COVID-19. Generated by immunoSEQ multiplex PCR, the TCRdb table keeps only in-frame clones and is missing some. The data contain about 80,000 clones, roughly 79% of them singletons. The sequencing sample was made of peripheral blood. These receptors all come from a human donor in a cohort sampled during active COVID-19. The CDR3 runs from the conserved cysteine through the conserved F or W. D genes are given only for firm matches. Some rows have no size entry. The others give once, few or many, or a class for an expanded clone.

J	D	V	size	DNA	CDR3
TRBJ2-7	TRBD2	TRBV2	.	TGTGCCAGCAGTCTGGCCCGCGGGGGGGCCTACGAGCAGTACTTC	CASSLARGGAYEQYF
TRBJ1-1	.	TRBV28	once	TGTGCCACCCAATGGGCCCGTCCCGCGTCTGAAGCTTTCTTT	CATQWARPASEAFF
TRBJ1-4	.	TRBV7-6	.	TGTGCCAGCAGCTCCACGCGGGAAAAACTGTTTTTT	CASSSTREKLFF
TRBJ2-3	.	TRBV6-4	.	TGTGCCAGCAGTGCCCGAGACAGAGACACAGATACGCAGTATTTT	CASSARDRDTDTQYF
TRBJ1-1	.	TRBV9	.	TGTGCCAGCAGCAAACAGGGAAGGGCCAAGAACACTGAAGCTTTCTTT	CASSKQGRAKNTEAFF
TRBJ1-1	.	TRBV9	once	TGTGCCAGCAGCCCTAGCCCGGTGGCAGCGGCTTTCTTT	CASSPSPVAAAFF
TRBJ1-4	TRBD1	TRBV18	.	TGTGCCAGCTCACTATTTACCGGGACAGGGAATGAAAAACTGTTTTTT	CASSLFTGTGNEKLFF
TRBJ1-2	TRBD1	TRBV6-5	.	TGTGCCAGCAGCGGGACAGGGACCTATACTGGCTACACCTTC	CASSGTGTYTGYTF
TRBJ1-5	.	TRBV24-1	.	TGTGCCACCAGTGATGATTTACAGGGTAATCAGCCCCAGCATTTT	CATSDDLQGNQPQHF
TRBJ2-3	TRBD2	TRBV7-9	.	TGTGCCAGCAGCTTAGTTAGCCCGCGGGGGGATACGCAGTATTTT	CASSLVSPRGDTQYF
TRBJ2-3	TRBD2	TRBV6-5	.	TGTGCCAGCACCGGGGGGGAAACAGATACGCAGTATTTT	CASTGGETDTQYF
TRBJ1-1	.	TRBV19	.	TGTGCCAGTACCCGGTCAGGGTTGAACACTGAAGCTTTCTTT	CASTRSGLNTEAFF
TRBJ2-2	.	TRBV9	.	TGTGCCAGCAGCCCTTCTAACACCGGGGAGCTGTTTTTT	CASSPSNTGELFF
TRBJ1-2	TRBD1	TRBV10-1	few	TGCGCCAGCAGACAGGGGGCTAAGGGCTACACCTTC	CASRQGAKGYTF
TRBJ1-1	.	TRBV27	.	TGTGCCAGCAGTTTAAGCGGGCTGAACACTGAAGCTTTCTTT	CASSLSGLNTEAFF
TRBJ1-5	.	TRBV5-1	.	TGCGCCAGCAGCACAGGGAATGTTGGTCAGCCCCAGCATTTT	CASSTGNVGQPQHF
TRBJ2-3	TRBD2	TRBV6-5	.	TGTGCCAGCAGTTCTCTGACTAGCCGCTTCACAGATACGCAGTATTTT	CASSSLTSRFTDTQYF
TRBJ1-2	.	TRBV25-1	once	TGTGCCAGCAGTTCCGGGGGGGGCTACTATGGCTACACCTTC	CASSSGGGYYGYTF
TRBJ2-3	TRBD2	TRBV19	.	TGTGCCAGTAGTATAGAGGGGACTAGCGGGGTTCTTTTCGGAGATACGCAGTATTTT	CASSIEGTSGVLFGDTQYF
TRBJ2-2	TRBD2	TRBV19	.	TGTGCCAGTTGGAAACGGGGGGGTTCGGCCGGGGAGCTGTTTTTT	CASWKRGGSAGELFF
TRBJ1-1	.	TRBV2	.	TGTGCCAGCAGCCCGGGCTTGACAGCCACTGAAGCTTTCTTT	CASSPGLTATEAFF
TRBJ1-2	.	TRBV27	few	TGTGCCAGCAGTTTTTTCCTCCCTAACTATGGCTACACCTTC	CASSFFLPNYGYTF
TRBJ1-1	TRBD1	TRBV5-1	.	TGCGCCAGCAGCTCGACAGGGGAAACTGAAGCTTTCTTT	CASSSTGETEAFF
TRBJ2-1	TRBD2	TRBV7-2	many	TGTGCCAGCAACCCTAGCGGGGGGGTCCATGAGCAGTTCTTC	CASNPSGGVHEQFF
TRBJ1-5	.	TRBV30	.	TGTGCCTGGGGGCGGGGGCGCGACCAGCCCCAGCATTTT	CAWGRGRDQPQHF
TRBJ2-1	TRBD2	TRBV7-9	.	TGTGCCAGCAGCTTGGGTAGCGGGACACTAGGCGAGCAGTTCTTC	CASSLGSGTLGEQFF
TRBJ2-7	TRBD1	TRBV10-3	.	TGTGCCATCAGTGAACGGGACAGGGCCTCCTACGAGCAGTACTTC	CAISERDRASYEQYF
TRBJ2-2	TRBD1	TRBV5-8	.	TGTGCCAGCAGCCTGACAGGGGGCATAAACACCGGGGAGCTGTTTTTT	CASSLTGGINTGELFF
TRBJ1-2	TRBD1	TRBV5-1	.	TGCGCCAGCAGCATCGGGACAGGGGGCGGCTACACCTTC	CASSIGTGGGYTF
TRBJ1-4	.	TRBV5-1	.	TGCGCCAGCAGCTTTGCCGACAGGAACGAAGAAAAACTGTTTTTT	CASSFADRNEEKLFF
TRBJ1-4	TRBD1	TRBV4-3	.	TGCGCCAGCAGCCAAATAAACGACAGGGCAGGAGAAAAACTGTTTTTT	CASSQINDRAGEKLFF
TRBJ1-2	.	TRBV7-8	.	TGTGCCAGCAGCCCTGCAGGGGAGGGAGGCTACACCTTC	CASSPAGEGGYTF
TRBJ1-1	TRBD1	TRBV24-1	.	TGTGCCACCAGGGGGACAGGGGGCACTGAAGCTTTCTTT	CATRGTGGTEAFF
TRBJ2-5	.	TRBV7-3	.	TGTGCCAGCAGCTTGGGGCAGGAAGAGACCCAGTACTTC	CASSLGQEETQYF
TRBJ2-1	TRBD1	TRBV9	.	TGTGCCAGCTCCCTACCCCAGTCGGACAGGTCCCCCGGTGAGCAGTTCTTC	CASSLPQSDRSPGEQFF
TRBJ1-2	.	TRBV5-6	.	TGTGCCAGCAGAGCGGGGGGCTATGGCTACACCTTC	CASRAGGYGYTF
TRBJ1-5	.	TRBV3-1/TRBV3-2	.	TGTGCCAGCAGCCAGGCTCCGCGGGACGACAATCAGCCCCAGCATTTT	CASSQAPRDDNQPQHF
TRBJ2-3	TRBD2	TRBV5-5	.	TGTGCCAGCAGCTTTCTCCAGACTAGCGGAGCTAGCACAGATACGCAGTATTTT	CASSFLQTSGASTDTQYF
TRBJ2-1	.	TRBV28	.	TGTGCCAGCAGCCCTACCTACAATGAGCAGTTCTTC	CASSPTYNEQFF
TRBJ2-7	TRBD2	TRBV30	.	TGTGCCTGGTCCCCGGGGGGGGGAACCTACGAGCAGTACTTC	CAWSPGGGTYEQYF
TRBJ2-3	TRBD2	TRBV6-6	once	TGTGCCAGCAGTCGAGCGGGACTAACAGATACGCAGTATTTT	CASSRAGLTDTQYF
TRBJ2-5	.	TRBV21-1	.	TGTGCCAGCAGCAAAGCGCACAGTCAAGAGACCCAGTACTTC	CASSKAHSQETQYF
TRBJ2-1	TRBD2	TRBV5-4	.	TGTGCCAGCAGCTTGGAGGTAGGAGCGGGATACAATGAGCAGTTCTTC	CASSLEVGAGYNEQFF
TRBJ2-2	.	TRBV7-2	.	TGTGCCAGCAGCTCCAGGGGTTGGGGGGAGCTGTTTTTT	CASSSRGWGELFF
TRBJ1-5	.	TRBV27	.	TGTGCTAGCAAGGGACTGGGTGGGGGCAATCAGCCCCAGCATTTT	CASKGLGGGNQPQHF
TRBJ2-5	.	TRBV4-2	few	TGTGCCAGCAGCTTATCCCAGGTGACAGCGGGTCAAGAGACCCAGTACTTC	CASSLSQVTAGQETQYF
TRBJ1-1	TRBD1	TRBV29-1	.	TGCAGCGTGGGACAGGGGCCATCGAACACTGAAGCTTTCTTT	CSVGQGPSNTEAFF
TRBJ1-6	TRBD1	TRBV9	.	TGTGCCAGCAGCGCAGACAGGGGACCCCTCCACTTT	CASSADRGPLHF
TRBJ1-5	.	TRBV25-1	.	TGTGCCAGCAGTGAAAGTCTAGGCAATCAGCCCCAGCATTTT	CASSESLGNQPQHF
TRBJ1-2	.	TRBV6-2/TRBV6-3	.	TGTGCCAGCAGTTACTCGACCTGGGACTACTATGGCTACACCTTC	CASSYSTWDYYGYTF
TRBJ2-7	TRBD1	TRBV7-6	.	TGTGCCAGCAGCCAACTTACAGGGGGCGAATACGAGCAGTACTTC	CASSQLTGGEYEQYF
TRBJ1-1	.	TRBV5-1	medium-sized	TGCGCCAGCAGCTTGGGAACGGTGAACACTGAAGCTTTCTTT	CASSLGTVNTEAFF
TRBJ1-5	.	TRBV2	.	TGTGCCAGCAGTCATGGGACACAGAATCAGCCCCAGCATTTT	CASSHGTQNQPQHF